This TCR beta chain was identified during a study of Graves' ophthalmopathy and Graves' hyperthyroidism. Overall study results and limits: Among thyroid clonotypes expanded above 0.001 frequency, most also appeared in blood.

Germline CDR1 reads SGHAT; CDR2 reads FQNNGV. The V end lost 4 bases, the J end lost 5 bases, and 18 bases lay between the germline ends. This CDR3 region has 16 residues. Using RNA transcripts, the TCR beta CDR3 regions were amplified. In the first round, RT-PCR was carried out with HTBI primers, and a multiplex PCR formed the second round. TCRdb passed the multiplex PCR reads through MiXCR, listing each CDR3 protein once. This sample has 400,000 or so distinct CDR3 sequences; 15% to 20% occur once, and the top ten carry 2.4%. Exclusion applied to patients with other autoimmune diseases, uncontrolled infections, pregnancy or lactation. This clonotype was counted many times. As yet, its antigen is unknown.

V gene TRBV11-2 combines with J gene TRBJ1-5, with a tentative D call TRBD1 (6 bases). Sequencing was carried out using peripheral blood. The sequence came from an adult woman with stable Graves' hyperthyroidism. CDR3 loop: CASSSSRGRRDQPQHF. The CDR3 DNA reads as TGTGCCAGCAGCTCGTCGCGGGGGCGCCGGGATCAGCCCCAGCATTTT. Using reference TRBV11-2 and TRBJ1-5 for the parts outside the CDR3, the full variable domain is EAGVAQSPRYKIIEKRQSVAFWCNPISGHATLYWYQQILGQGPKLLIQFQNNGVVDDSQLPKDRFSAERLKGVDSTLKIQPAKLEDSAVYLCASSSSRGRRDQPQHFGDGTRLSIL.